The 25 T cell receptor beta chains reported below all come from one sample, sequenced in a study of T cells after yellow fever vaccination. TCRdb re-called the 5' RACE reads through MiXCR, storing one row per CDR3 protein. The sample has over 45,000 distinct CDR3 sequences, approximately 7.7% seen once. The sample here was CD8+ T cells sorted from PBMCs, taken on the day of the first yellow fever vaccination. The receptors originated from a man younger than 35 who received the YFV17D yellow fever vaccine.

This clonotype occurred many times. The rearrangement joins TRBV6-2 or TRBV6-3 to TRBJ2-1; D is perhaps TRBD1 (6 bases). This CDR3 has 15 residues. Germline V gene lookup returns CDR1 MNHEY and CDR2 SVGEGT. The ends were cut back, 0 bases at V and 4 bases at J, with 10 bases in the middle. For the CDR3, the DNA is TGTGCCAGCAGTTACTCGGACGGACAGTACAATGAGCAGTTCTTC. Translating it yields CASSYSDGQYNEQFF.

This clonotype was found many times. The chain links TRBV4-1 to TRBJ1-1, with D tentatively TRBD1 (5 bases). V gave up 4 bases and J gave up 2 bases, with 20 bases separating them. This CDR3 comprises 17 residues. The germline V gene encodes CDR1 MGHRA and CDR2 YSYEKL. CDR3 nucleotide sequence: TGCGCCAGCAGCCCTGGGAAAAACAGGTTCGTAAACACTGAAGCTTTCTTT. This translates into CASSPGKNRFVNTEAFF.

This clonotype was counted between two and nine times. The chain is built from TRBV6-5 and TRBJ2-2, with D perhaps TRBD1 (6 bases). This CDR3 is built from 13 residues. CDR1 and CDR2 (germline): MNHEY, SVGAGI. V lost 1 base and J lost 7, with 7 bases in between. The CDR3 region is CASSYLQGGELFF. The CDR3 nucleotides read TGTGCCAGCAGTTACTTACAGGGCGGGGAGCTGTTTTTT.

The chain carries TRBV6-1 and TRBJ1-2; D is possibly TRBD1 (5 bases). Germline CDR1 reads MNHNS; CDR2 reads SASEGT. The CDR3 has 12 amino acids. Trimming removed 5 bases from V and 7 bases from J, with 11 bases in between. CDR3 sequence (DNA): TGTGCCAGCAGTCCGCGAGGGGTTGGCTACACCTTC. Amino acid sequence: CASSPRGVGYTF.

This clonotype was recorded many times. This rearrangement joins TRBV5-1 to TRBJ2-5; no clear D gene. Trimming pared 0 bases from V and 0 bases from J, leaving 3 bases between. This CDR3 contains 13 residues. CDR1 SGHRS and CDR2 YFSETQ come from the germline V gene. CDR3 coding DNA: TGCGCCAGCAGCTTGGATTACCAAGAGACCCAGTACTTC. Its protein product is CASSLDYQETQYF. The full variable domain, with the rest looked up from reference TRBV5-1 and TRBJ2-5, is KAGVTQTPRYLIKTRGQQVTLSCSPISGHRSVSWYQQTPGQGLQFLFEYFSETQRNKGNFPGRFSGRQFSNSRSEMNVSTLELGDSALYLCASSLDYQETQYFGPGTRLLVL.

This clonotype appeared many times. The CDR3 is CASRSGTGHAFF. The CDR3, as DNA: TGTGCCAGCAGATCCGGGACAGGGCACGCTTTCTTT. The V call is TRBV7-9, the J call TRBJ1-1; 9 bases fit TRBD1. Germline V gene sequence: CDR1 SEHNR, CDR2 FQNEAQ (reference sequence). Trimming cost V 6 bases and J 11 bases; bases outside gene matches: 7. The CDR3 contains 12 residues. Together with reference TRBV7-9 and TRBJ1-1, the CDR3 gives the full variable domain: DTGVSQNPRHKITKRGQNVTFRCDPISEHNRLYWYRQTLGQGPEFLTYFQNEAQLEKSRLLSDRFSAERPKGSFSTLEIQRTEQGDSAMYLCASRSGTGHAFFGQGTRLTVV.

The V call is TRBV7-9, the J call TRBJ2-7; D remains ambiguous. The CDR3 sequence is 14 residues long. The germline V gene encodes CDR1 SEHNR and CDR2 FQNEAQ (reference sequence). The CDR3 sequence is CASSLAAASSEQYV. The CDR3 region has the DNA TGTGCCAGCAGCTTAGCGGCGGCTTCCTCCGAGCAGTACGTC.

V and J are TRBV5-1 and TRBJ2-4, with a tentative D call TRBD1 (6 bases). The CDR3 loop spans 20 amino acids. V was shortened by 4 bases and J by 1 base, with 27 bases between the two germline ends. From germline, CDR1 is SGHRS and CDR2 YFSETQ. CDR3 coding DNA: TGCGCCAGCAGCAGACCCGGGGACACGACTTACTGGGGGGCCAAAAACATTCAGTACTTC. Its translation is CASSRPGDTTYWGAKNIQYF.

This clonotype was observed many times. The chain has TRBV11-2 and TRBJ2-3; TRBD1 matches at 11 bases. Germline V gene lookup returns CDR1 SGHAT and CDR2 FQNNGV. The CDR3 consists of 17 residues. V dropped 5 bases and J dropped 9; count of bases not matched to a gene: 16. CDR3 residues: CASSSLLEGQGVWTQYF. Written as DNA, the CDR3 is TGTGCCAGCAGCAGCCTCTTGGAGGGACAGGGGGTCTGGACGCAGTATTTT.

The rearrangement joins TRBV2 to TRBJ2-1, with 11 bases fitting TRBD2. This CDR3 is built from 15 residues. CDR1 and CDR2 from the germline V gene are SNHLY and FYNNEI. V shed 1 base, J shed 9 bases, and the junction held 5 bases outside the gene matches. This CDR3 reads CASSEDSGGAFEQFF. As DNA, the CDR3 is TGTGCCAGCAGTGAAGATAGCGGGGGGGCCTTTGAGCAGTTCTTC.

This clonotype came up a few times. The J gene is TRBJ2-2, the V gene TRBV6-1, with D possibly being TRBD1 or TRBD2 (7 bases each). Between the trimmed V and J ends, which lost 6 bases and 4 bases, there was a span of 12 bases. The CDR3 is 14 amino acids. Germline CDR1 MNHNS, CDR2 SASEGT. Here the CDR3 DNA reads TGTGCCAGCAGCCCAGGGGGGGGCACCGGGGAGCTGTTTTTT. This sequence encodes CASSPGGGTGELFF.

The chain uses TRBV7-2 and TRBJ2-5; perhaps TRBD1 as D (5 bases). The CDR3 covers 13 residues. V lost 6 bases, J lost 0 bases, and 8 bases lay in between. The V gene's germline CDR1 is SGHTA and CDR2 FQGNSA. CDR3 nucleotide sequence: TGTGCCAGCAGTAAGACAGACCAAGAGACCCAGTACTTC. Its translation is CASSKTDQETQYF.

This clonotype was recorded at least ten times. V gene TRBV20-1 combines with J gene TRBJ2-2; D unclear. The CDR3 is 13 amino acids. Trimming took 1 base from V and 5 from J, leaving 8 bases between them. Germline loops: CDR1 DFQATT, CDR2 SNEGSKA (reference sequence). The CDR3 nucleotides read TGCAGTGCTAGAGGGACCGATACCGGGGAGCTGTTTTTT. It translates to CSARGTDTGELFF.

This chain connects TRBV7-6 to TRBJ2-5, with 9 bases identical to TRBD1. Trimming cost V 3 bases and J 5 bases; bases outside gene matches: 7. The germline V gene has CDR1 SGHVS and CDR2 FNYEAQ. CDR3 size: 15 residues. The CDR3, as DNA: TGTGCCAGCAGCTTGGGCACAGGGGGCGCCGAGACCCAGTACTTC. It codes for CASSLGTGGAETQYF.

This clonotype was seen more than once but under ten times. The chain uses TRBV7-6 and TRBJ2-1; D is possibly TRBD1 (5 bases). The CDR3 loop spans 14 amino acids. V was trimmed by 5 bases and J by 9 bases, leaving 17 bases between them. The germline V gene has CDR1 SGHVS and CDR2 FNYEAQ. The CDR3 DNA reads TGTGCCAGCAGCCTCACGATCTTGGGGCCTGAGCAGTTCTTC. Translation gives CASSLTILGPEQFF.

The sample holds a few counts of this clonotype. The CDR3 spells CAISDEPENTEAFF. The CDR3 DNA reads as TGTGCCATCAGTGACGAACCAGAGAACACTGAAGCTTTCTTT. The V and J genes are TRBV10-3 and TRBJ1-1, with unresolved D. Between the trimmed V and J ends, which lost 3 bases and 1 base, there was a span of 9 bases. CDR1 ENHRY and CDR2 SYGVKD come from the germline V gene. The CDR3 loop spans 14 amino acids.

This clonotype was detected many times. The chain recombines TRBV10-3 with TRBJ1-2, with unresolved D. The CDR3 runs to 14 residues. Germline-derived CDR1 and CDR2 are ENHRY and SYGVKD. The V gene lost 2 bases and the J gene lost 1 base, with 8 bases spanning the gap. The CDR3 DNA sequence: TGTGCCATCAGTGAGCTGCCGGTTAACTATGGCTACACCTTC. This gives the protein CAISELPVNYGYTF.

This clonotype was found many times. Written as DNA, the CDR3 is TGTGCCAGCAGCCTCGACAGCTACACCGGGGAGCTGTTTTTT. It yields the protein CASSLDSYTGELFF. The chain is built from TRBV12-3 or TRBV12-4 and TRBJ2-2; D might be TRBD1 (5 bases). With 6 bases removed from V and 3 bases from J, the gap between germline ends came to 11 bases. This CDR3 region has 14 residues.

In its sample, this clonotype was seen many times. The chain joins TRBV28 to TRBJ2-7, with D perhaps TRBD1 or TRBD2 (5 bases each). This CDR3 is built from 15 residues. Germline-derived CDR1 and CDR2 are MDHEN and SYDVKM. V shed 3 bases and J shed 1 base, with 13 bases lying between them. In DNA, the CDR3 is TGTGCCAGCAGTTTGAGAGGGGAGACTTCCTACGAGCAGTACGTC. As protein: CASSLRGETSYEQYV.

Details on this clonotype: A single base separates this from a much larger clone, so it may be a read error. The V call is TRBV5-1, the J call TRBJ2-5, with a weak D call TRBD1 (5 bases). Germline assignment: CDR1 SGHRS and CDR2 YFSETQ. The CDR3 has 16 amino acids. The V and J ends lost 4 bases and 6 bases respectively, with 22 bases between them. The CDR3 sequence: CASSEGPQGARKTQYF. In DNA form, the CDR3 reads TGCGCCAGCAGCGAAGGACCGCAGGGTGCGCGGAAGACCCAGTACTTC. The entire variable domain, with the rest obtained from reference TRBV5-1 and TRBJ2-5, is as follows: KAGVTQTPRYLIKTRGQQVTLSCSPISGHRSVSWYQQTPGQGLQFLFEYFSETQRNKGNFPGRFSGRQFSNSRSEMNVSTLELGDSALYLCASSEGPQGARKTQYFGPGTRLLVL.

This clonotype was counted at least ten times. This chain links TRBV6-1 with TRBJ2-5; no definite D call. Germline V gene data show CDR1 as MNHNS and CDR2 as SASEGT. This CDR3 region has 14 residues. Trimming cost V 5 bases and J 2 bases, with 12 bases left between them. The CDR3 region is CASSPARIQETQYF. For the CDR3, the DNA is TGTGCCAGCAGTCCCGCCCGCATACAAGAGACCCAGTACTTC.

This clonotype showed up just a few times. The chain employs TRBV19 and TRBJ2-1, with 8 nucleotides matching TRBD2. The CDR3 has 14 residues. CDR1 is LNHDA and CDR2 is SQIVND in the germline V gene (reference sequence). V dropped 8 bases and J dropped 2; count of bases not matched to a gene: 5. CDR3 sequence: CASGRSGTYNEQFF. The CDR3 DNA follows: TGTGCCAGTGGGCGTAGCGGGACCTACAATGAGCAGTTCTTC. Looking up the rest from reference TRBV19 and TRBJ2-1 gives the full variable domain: DGGITQSPKYLFRKEGQNVTLSCEQNLNHDAMYWYRQDPGQGLRLIYYSQIVNDFQKGDIAEGYSVSREKKESFPLTVTSAQKNPTAFYLCASGRSGTYNEQFFGPGTRLTVL.

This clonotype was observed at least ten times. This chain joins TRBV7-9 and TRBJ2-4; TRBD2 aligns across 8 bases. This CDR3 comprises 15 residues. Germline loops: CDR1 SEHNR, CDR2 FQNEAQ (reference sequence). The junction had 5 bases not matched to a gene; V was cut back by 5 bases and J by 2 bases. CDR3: CASSGTSGTKNIQYF. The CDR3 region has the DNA TGTGCCAGCAGCGGGACTAGTGGGACCAAAAACATTCAGTACTTC.

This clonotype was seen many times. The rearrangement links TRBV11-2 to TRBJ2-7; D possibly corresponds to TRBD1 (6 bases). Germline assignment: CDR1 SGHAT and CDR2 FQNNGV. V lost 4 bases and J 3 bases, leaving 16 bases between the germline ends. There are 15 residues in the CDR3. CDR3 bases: TGTGCCAGCAGCTCCACTAGGTGGGGGCACTACGAGCAGTACTTC. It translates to CASSSTRWGHYEQYF.

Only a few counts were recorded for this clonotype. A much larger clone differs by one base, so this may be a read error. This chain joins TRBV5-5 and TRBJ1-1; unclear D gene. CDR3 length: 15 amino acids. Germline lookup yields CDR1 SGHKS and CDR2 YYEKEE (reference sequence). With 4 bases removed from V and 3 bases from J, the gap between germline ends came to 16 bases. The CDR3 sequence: CASSPGPPGDTEAFF. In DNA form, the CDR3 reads TGTGCCAGCAGCCCTGGCCCTCCGGGTGACACTGAAGCTTTCTTT.